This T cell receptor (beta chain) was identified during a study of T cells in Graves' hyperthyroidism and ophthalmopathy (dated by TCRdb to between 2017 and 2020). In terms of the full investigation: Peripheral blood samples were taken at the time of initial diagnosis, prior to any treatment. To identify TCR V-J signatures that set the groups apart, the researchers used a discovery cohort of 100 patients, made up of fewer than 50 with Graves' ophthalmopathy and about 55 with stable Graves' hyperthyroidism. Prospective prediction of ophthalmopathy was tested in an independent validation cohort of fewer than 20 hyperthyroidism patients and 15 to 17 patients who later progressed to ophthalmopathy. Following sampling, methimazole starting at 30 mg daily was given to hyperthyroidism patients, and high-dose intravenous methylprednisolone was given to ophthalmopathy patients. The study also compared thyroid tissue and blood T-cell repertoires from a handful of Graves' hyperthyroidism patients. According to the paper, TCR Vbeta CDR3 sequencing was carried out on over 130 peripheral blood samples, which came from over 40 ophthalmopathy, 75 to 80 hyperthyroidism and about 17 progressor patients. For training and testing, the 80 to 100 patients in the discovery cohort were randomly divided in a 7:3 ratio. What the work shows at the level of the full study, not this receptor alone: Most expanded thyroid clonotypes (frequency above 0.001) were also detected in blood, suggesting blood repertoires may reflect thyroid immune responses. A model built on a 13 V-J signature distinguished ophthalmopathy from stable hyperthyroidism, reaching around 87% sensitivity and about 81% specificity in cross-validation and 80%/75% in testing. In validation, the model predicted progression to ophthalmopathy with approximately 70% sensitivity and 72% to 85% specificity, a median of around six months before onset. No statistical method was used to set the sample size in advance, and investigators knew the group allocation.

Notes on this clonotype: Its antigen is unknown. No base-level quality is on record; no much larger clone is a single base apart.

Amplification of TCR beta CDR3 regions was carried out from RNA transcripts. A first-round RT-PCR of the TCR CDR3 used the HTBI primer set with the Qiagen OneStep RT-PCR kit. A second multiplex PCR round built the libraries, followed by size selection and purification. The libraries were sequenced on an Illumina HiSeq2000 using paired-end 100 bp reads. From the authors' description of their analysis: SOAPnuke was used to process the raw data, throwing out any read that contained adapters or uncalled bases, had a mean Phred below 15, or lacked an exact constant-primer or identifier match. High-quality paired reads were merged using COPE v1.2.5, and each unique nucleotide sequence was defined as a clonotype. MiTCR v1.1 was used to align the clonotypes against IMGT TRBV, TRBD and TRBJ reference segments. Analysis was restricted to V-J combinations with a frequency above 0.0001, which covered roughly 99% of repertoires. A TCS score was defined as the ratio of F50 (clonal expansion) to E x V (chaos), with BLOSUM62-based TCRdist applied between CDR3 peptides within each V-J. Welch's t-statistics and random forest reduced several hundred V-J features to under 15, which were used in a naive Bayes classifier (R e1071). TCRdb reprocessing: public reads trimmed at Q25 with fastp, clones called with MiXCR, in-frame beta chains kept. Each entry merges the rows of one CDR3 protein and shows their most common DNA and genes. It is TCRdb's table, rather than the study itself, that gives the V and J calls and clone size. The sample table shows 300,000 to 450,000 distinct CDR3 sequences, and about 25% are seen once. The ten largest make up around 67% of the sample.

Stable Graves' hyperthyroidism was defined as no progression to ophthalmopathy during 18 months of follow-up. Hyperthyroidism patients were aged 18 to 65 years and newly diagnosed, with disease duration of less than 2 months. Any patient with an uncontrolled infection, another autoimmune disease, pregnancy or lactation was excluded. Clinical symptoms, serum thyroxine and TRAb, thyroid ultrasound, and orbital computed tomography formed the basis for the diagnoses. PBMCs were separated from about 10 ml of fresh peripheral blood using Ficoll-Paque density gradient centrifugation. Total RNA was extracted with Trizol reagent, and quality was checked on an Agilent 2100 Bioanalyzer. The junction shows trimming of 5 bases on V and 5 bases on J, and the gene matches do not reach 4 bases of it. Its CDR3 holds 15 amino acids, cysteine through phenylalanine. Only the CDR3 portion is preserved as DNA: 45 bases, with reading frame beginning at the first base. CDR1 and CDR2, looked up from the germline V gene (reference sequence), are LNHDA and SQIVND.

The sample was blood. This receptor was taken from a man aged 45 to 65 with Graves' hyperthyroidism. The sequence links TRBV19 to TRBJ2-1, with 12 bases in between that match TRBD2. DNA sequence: TGTGCCAGTAGTCAGACTAGCGGGAGAAACAATGAGCAGTTCTTC. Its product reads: CASSQTSGRNNEQFF.